The rows below give T cell receptor beta chains drawn from one sample of a study of radiotherapy plus CTLA-4 blockade in lung cancer. The data were produced by immunoSEQ multiplex PCR, yet TCRdb's version contains in-frame clones alone and is incomplete. The data show about 45,000 clones, almost 65% seen once. The material sequenced was peripheral blood, taken from a patient treated with radiotherapy plus ipilimumab. The receptors here all came from a human donor with non-small cell lung cancer who had a partial response to radiotherapy plus ipilimumab. CDR3s include the opening cysteine and the closing phenylalanine or tryptophan. Fields, in order: clone size, V gene, D gene, J gene, CDR3 DNA, CDR3 protein. The D gene is left open where the match is weak. Not every row has a clone size; where given, it reads once, few, many or a size class.

few	TRBV6-1	TRBD1	TRBJ1-1	TGTGCCAGCCTTCGGCACCGTTCAGGGGGTGCAGCTTTCTTT	CASLRHRSGGAAFF
few	TRBV11-2	TRBD1	TRBJ1-1	TGTGCCAGCGGATACCTAACAGGGGGCACTGAAGCTTTCTTT	CASGYLTGGTEAFF
NA	TRBV7-8	NA	TRBJ1-2	TGTGCCAGCAGCTTAGAAGGGAGGTACACCTTC	CASSLEGRYTF
NA	TRBV7-9	TRBD1	TRBJ1-4	TGTGCCAGCAGCTCGACAGGGACTCTGAATGAAAAACTGTTTTTT	CASSSTGTLNEKLFF
NA	TRBV6-1	NA	TRBJ2-6	TGTGCCAGCAGCCCTGACAGGCGTAGGGCCAACGTCCTGACTTTC	CASSPDRRRANVLTF
NA	TRBV6-5	NA	TRBJ2-2	TGTGCCAGCATCGGACTGACGCGGGGCGGGGAGCTGTTTTTT	CASIGLTRGGELFF
once	TRBV18	NA	TRBJ1-1	TGTGCCAGCTCATATCAGGCCTCCCTCACTGAAGCTTTCTTT	CASSYQASLTEAFF
NA	TRBV20-1	NA	TRBJ2-3	TGCAGTGCTATACACACAGATACGCAGTATTTT	CSAIHTDTQYF
NA	TRBV6-1	NA	TRBJ1-1	TGTGCCAGCAGTGAGGCTCAGGGGTTAGCTTTCTTT	CASSEAQGLAFF
NA	TRBV7-7	NA	TRBJ2-5	TGTGCTAGCAGCTTAGGTTCGGGAGTGGGGGAGACCCAGTACTTC	CASSLGSGVGETQYF
NA	TRBV7-6	TRBD2	TRBJ2-7	TGTGCCAGCAGCTCCCGGCCCGTAGCGGGACCCTACGAGCAGTACTTC	CASSSRPVAGPYEQYF
NA	TRBV5-1	TRBD1	TRBJ2-7	TGCGCCAGCAGCTTGGTGACCGGGACAGGATCCTACGAGCAGTACTTC	CASSLVTGTGSYEQYF
NA	TRBV2	TRBD1	TRBJ1-4	TGTGCCAGCAGAGGACAGGGACGGGAAAAACTGTTTTTT	CASRGQGREKLFF
NA	TRBV9	TRBD2	TRBJ2-5	TGTGCCAGCAGCGTACGGGGGGTTGACTCTGAGACCCAGTACTTC	CASSVRGVDSETQYF
NA	TRBV30	TRBD2	TRBJ2-4	TGTGCCTGGAGTGGGGGCGGGAGTGCCAAAAACATTCAGTACTTC	CAWSGGGSAKNIQYF
few	TRBV5-1	TRBD2	TRBJ2-1	TGCGCCACCAATAGCGGGAACTCCTACAATGAGCAGTTCTTC	CATNSGNSYNEQFF
NA	TRBV4-1	NA	TRBJ2-5	TGCGCCAGCAGCCAAGAAAGGGGAGGATGGACCCAGTACTTC	CASSQERGGWTQYF
NA	TRBV4-3	TRBD1	TRBJ1-1	TGCGCCAGCAGCGACAGGGGGCAAACTGAAGCTTTCTTT	CASSDRGQTEAFF
NA	TRBV29-1	TRBD2	TRBJ2-7	TGCAGCGCTAGCGGGGGCTCCTACGAGCAGTACTTC	CSASGGSYEQYF
NA	TRBV16	TRBD2	TRBJ2-2	TGTGCCAGCAGCCAATGGGACTACCAATACACCGGGGAGCTGTTTTTT	CASSQWDYQYTGELFF
few	TRBV5-1	NA	TRBJ1-1	TGCGCCAGCTCCATGAACCCGGGACAACCTGAAGCTTTCTTT	CASSMNPGQPEAFF
NA	TRBV6-5	NA	TRBJ1-5	TGTGCCAGCAGTTACGGGGCAGGTCATCAGCCCCAGCATTTT	CASSYGAGHQPQHF
once	TRBV2	TRBD2	TRBJ2-7	TGTGCCATCTCCGGGACTAGCGGGAGGGCCTCCTACGAGCAGTACTTC	CAISGTSGRASYEQYF
few	TRBV5-6	NA	TRBJ2-4	TGTGCCAGCAGCTTGGGGGCTCAAAACATTCAGTACTTC	CASSLGAQNIQYF
few	TRBV6-5	TRBD1	TRBJ2-7	TGTGCCAGCAGTTACTACGGACAGGGGGACGACGAGCAGTACTTC	CASSYYGQGDDEQYF
NA	TRBV18	NA	TRBJ2-7	TGTGCCAGCTCACCGGGAACAGGTTCTAGAGTGGAGCAGTACTTC	CASSPGTGSRVEQYF
NA	TRBV5-1	TRBD1	TRBJ1-4	TGCGCCAGCAGCTTACAGGGGGGTAATGAAAAACTGTTTTTT	CASSLQGGNEKLFF
NA	TRBV2	NA	TRBJ2-6	TGTGCCAGCAGTGACCGTAAAACTCCTCTTGCTGGGGCCAACGTCCTGACTTTC	CASSDRKTPLAGANVLTF
NA	TRBV7-2	TRBD2	TRBJ2-7	TGTGCCAGCAGCTTAAGGGGGACGGGAGGGCTCTACGAGCAGTACTTC	CASSLRGTGGLYEQYF
NA	TRBV2	TRBD2	TRBJ2-7	TGTGCCAGTCGGGGCGGAATTAGCGGGACCTTCGGGGAGCAGTACTTC	CASRGGISGTFGEQYF
NA	TRBV5-1	NA	TRBJ2-7	TGCGCCAGCAGCTTGAACGGTCCGTCTACCTACGAGCAGTACTTC	CASSLNGPSTYEQYF
NA	TRBV14	TRBD2	TRBJ2-3	TGTGCCAGCAGCCAAGATTTAGCGGGAGGCCCGAAGTATTTT	CASSQDLAGGPKYF
NA	TRBV5-4	TRBD1	TRBJ2-7	TGTGCCAGCAGCTTGGTCCAGGGGGCCGGCGAGCAGTACTTC	CASSLVQGAGEQYF
NA	TRBV6-6	TRBD2	TRBJ2-3	TGTGCCAGCAGAGACTTGCAGACTAGCGTTCCGGATACGCAGTATTTT	CASRDLQTSVPDTQYF
NA	TRBV6-1	NA	TRBJ2-5	TGTGCCAGCAGAACGACAGGAGTGGAGACCCAGTACTTC	CASRTTGVETQYF
NA	TRBV7-8	NA	TRBJ2-2	TGTGCCAGCAGCTTAGTTGCAGGCCCCGGGGAGCTGTTTTTT	CASSLVAGPGELFF
NA	TRBV6-6	NA	TRBJ2-7	TGTGCCAGCAGTTACAGGGGGAGGGTGGTCTACGAGCAGTACTTC	CASSYRGRVVYEQYF
many	TRBV2	NA	TRBJ1-2	TGTGCCAGCGGGGGGGATGGCTACACCTTC	CASGGDGYTF
NA	TRBV6-5	NA	TRBJ1-6	TGTGCCAGCAGTTACCGGGGGGCAGGTTCACCCCTCCACTTT	CASSYRGAGSPLHF
once	TRBV25-1	NA	TRBJ2-2	TGTGCCAGCAGTGGAGGAGGGGTTACCGGGGAGCTGTTTTTT	CASSGGGVTGELFF
NA	TRBV7-2	NA	TRBJ1-5	TGTGCCAGCAGCTTAGTACAGGGAGGCAATCAGCCCCAGCATTTT	CASSLVQGGNQPQHF
NA	TRBV7-2	TRBD1	TRBJ2-1	TGTGCCAGCAGCTTAGGGACAGGGGCCCACAATGAGCAGTTCTTC	CASSLGTGAHNEQFF
NA	TRBV7-9	TRBD1	TRBJ2-6	TGTGCCAGCAGCAAGGGGACAGGGGCCCCCTCTGGGGCCAACGTCCTGACTTTC	CASSKGTGAPSGANVLTF
few	TRBV7-9	NA	TRBJ1-4	TGTGCCAGCAGCTTAGTAGCGGGGTCTAATGAAAAACTGTTTTTT	CASSLVAGSNEKLFF
NA	TRBV19	TRBD1	TRBJ2-1	TGTGCCAGTAGTATGGGGACAGGGGCGGATGAGCAGTTCTTC	CASSMGTGADEQFF
NA	TRBV7-8	NA	TRBJ2-2	TGTGCCAGCAGCTTATGGGGGCGCACCGGGGAGCTGTTTTTT	CASSLWGRTGELFF
NA	TRBV7-8	TRBD2	TRBJ2-3	TGTGCCAGCAGTTTTAGAAGCGGGGGGGCAGATACGCAGTATTTT	CASSFRSGGADTQYF
NA	TRBV18	NA	TRBJ2-3	TGTGCCAGCTCACCTTCGAGCCCGGGAGTGGGAGATACGCAGTATTTT	CASSPSSPGVGDTQYF
NA	TRBV6-4	TRBD2	TRBJ2-1	TGTGCCAGCAGTGCGCGGGAGGGCCCCTACAATGAGCAGTTCTTC	CASSAREGPYNEQFF
NA	TRBV7-9	NA	TRBJ2-7	TGTGCCAGCAGCTTCAACAGCTACGAGCAGTACTTC	CASSFNSYEQYF
NA	TRBV6-1	TRBD1	TRBJ1-2	TGTGCCAGCAGTGGATCAGGGGGCCATGGCTACACCTTC	CASSGSGGHGYTF
few	TRBV7-2	NA	TRBJ2-3	TGTGCCAGCAGCTTAGGGGGGCTTGAAGATACGCAGTATTTT	CASSLGGLEDTQYF
few	TRBV7-2	NA	TRBJ2-2	TGTGCCAGCAGCTCGAGAACAGGGATGCGTGGGCCCGGGGAGCTGTTTTTT	CASSSRTGMRGPGELFF